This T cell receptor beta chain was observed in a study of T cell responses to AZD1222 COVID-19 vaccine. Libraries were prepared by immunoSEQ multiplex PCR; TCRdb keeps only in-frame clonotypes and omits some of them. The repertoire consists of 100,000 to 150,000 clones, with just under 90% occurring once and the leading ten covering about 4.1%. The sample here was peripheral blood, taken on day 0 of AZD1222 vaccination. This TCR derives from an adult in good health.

The chain's CDR3 is CASSITGGPYEQYF. The CDR3 DNA reads as TGTGCCAGCAGTATAACAGGGGGACCATACGAGCAGTACTTC. This chain uses TRBV11-2 with TRBJ2-7; 8 bases align to TRBD1. CDR3 size: 14 residues. V lost 6 bases and J lost 4; bases outside the gene matches: 8. The germline CDR1 and CDR2 sequences are SGHAT and FQNNGV. Full variable domain (outside the CDR3, taken from reference TRBV11-2 and TRBJ2-7): EAGVAQSPRYKIIEKRQSVAFWCNPISGHATLYWYQQILGQGPKLLIQFQNNGVVDDSQLPKDRFSAERLKGVDSTLKIQPAKLEDSAVYLCASSITGGPYEQYFGPGTRLTVT.